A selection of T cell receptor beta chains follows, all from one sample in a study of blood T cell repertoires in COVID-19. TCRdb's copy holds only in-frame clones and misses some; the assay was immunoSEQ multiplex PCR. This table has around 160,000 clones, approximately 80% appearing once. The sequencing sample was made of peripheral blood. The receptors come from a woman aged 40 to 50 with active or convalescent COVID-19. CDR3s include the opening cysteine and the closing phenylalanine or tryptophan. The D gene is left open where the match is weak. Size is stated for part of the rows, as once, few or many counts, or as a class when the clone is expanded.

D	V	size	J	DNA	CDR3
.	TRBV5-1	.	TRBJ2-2	TGCGCCAGCAGTGGCGTTATCCCCCCGGGAACCGGGGAGCTGTTTTTT	CASSGVIPPGTGELFF
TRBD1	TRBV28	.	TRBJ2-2	TGTGCCACCCTTACAGGGGGCGCGAACACCGGGGAGCTGTTTTTT	CATLTGGANTGELFF
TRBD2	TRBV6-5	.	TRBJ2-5	TGTGCCAGCAGGGGACCGCGGGGGGAGACCCAGTACTTC	CASRGPRGETQYF
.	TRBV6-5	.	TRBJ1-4	TGTGCCAGCAGTCTCTATCTGGGGGGTAATCAAAAACTGTTTTTT	CASSLYLGGNQKLFF
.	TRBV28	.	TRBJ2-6	TGTGCCAGCAGTTTATTAATCGGGAACTCTGGGGCCAACGTCCTGACTTTC	CASSLLIGNSGANVLTF
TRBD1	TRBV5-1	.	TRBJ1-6	TGCGCCAGCAGCCCCCGGGACAGGGGACGTTCACCCCTCCACTTT	CASSPRDRGRSPLHF
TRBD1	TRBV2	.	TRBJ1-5	TGTGCCAGCAGTGGACAGGGCGCCAATCAGCCCCAGCATTTT	CASSGQGANQPQHF
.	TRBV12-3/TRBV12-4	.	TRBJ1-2	TGTGCCAGCAGTTTAGGGTACCGCGGAGGCTACACCTTC	CASSLGYRGGYTF
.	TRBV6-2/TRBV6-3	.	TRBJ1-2	TGTGCCAGCAGTTACTCGAAGCCTGTGACGAGGAGGGGAGGCTACACCTTC	CASSYSKPVTRRGGYTF
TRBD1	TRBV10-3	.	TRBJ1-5	TGTGCCATTATGGGACAGGGGAGCAATCAGCCCCAGCATTTT	CAIMGQGSNQPQHF
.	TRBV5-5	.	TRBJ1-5	TGTGCCAGCAGCCGTCAAGGAGGGGTTGATCAGCCCCAGCATTTT	CASSRQGGVDQPQHF
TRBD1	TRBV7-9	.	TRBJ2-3	TGTGCCAGCAGCGGCGGGACAGGGGGCCCAGGGGAATCGCAGTATTTT	CASSGGTGGPGESQYF
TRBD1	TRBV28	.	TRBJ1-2	TGTGCCAGCAGTTTCGTCGACAGGGGGAATGGCTACACCTTC	CASSFVDRGNGYTF
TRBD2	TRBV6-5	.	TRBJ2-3	TGTGCCAGCAGTTACCAACCTAGCGGACACACAGATACGCAGTATTTT	CASSYQPSGHTDTQYF
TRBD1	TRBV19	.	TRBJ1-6	TGTGCCAGTAGTATAGCCTTCACAGGGGCGAATTCACCCCTCCACTTT	CASSIAFTGANSPLHF
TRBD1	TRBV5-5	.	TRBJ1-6	TGTGCCAGCAGCTTTCAGGGGGCCTCGGATTCACCCCTCCACTTT	CASSFQGASDSPLHF
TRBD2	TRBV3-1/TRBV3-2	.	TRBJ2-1	TGTGCCAGCAGCCAACCTAGCGGCGCCTACAATGAGCAGTTCTTC	CASSQPSGAYNEQFF
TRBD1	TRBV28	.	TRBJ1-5	TGTGCCACCTCGACAGGGGGCGAGCATCAGCCCCAGCATTTT	CATSTGGEHQPQHF
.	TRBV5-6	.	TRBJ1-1	TGTGCCAGCAGCTACCGGGACTCTCTTCACACTGAAGCTTTCTTT	CASSYRDSLHTEAFF
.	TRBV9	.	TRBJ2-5	TGTGCCAGCAGCCTCACCGGGTCACAAGAGACCCAGTACTTC	CASSLTGSQETQYF
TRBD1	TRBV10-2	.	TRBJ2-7	TGCGCCAGCAGTGAGTCGAGCGGGACAGGGATATTTTACGAGCAGTACTTC	CASSESSGTGIFYEQYF
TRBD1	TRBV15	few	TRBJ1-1	TGTGCCACCAGGACAGGGTCGAACACTGAAGCTTTCTTT	CATRTGSNTEAFF
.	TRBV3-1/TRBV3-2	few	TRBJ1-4	TGTGCCAGCAGCCAATCGGGGGGCAGAAAACTGTTTTTT	CASSQSGGRKLFF
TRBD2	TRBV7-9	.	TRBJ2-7	TGTGCCAGCAGCTTCCAGACAGCGGGGGGTTATGACTTC	CASSFQTAGGYDF
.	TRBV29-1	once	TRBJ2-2	TGCAGCGTTGGGACGGACTCGAACACCGGGGAGCTGTTTTTT	CSVGTDSNTGELFF
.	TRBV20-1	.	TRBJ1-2	TGCAGTGCTAGAGATGACAGGAACTACACCTTC	CSARDDRNYTF
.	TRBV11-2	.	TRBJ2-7	TGTGCCAGCAGCTTAGATCTGATAGTCTCCTACGAGCAGTACTTC	CASSLDLIVSYEQYF
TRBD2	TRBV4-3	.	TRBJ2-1	TGCGCCAGCAGCCAAGATCCACTAGCGGGAGGGAGAGGAGAGCAGTTCTTC	CASSQDPLAGGRGEQFF
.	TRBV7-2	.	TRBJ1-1	TGTGCCAGCAGCTTACGCGACATGTTGTCTGAAGCTTTCTTT	CASSLRDMLSEAFF
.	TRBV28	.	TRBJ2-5	TGTGCCAGCAGCCCAACCTGGGGGGAGCCTGGGGTCCAAGAGACCCAGTACTTC	CASSPTWGEPGVQETQYF
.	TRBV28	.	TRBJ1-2	TGTGCCAGCACCCCAGGTCTTGGCTACACCTTC	CASTPGLGYTF
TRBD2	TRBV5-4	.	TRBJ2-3	TGTGCCAGCGCTCACCGGGCGGGGGGACCCACAGATACGCAGTATTTT	CASAHRAGGPTDTQYF
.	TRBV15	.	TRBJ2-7	TGTGCCACCAGCAGAGATCAGGGCTACGAGCAGTACTTC	CATSRDQGYEQYF
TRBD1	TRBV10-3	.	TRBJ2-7	TGTGCCATCAGTTCCGGGACAGGCTACGAGCAGTACTTC	CAISSGTGYEQYF
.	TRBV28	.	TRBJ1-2	TGTGCCAGCAGTTTAGGGCCTTATGGCTACACCTTC	CASSLGPYGYTF